Listed below are T cell receptor beta chains from one sample, sequenced in a study of blood T cell repertoires in COVID-19. Sequencing used immunoSEQ multiplex PCR; TCRdb keeps in-frame clones, though not all of them. The sample includes 200,000 to 250,000 clones, over 75% of them seen just once. Sequenced sample: PBMCs or T cells enriched from blood (not recorded which). The receptors originated from a woman in her twenties or thirties who had been exposed to COVID-19. The CDR3 runs from the conserved cysteine through the conserved F or W. D genes are given only for firm matches.

-,TRBJ1-5,TRBV19,TGTGCCAGTATCCAAGGGGGTAATTCACAGCCCCAGCATTTT,CASIQGGNSQPQHF
TRBD1,TRBJ1-2,TRBV18,TGTGCCAGCTCACCAGGACAGGCGGACTATGGCTACACCTTC,CASSPGQADYGYTF
TRBD2,TRBJ2-1,TRBV19,TGTGCCAGCGGACTAGCTTCCTACAATGAGCAGTTCTTC,CASGLASYNEQFF
-,TRBJ1-1,TRBV5-6,TGTGCCAGCAGCTTGAACCCGAGGGGGGGAACTTTCTTT,CASSLNPRGGTFF
-,TRBJ2-3,TRBV10-1,TGCGCCAGCACCGACCCCGGGATCGTTCACACACACACAGATACGCAGTATTTT,CASTDPGIVHTHTDTQYF
-,TRBJ1-2,TRBV15,TGTGCCACCAGCAGAGATTCGAGGTCGGGCTACACCTTC,CATSRDSRSGYTF
-,TRBJ1-5,TRBV2,TGTGCCAGCAGCCCCGGGGGGTATAGCAATCAGCCCCAGCATTTT,CASSPGGYSNQPQHF
TRBD1,TRBJ1-2,TRBV6-5,TGTGCCAGCAGCCGGGGACAGCGCGCCAACTATGGCTACACCTTC,CASSRGQRANYGYTF
-,TRBJ1-3,TRBV7-9,TGTGCCAGCAGTCCTACAGGGCTCCTTTCTGGAAACACCATATATTTT,CASSPTGLLSGNTIYF
-,TRBJ2-7,TRBV6-1,TGTGCCAGCAGTGAATACCCCGCTACGAAGCAGTACTTC,CASSEYPATKQYF
-,TRBJ1-2,TRBV2,TGTGCCAGCAGTGTAGTAGCCCCGCGGGAGGGTGGCTACACCTTC,CASSVVAPREGGYTF
-,TRBJ1-1,TRBV3-1/TRBV3-2,TGTGCCAGCCTGGGCGGGGCAGAAGCTTTCTTT,CASLGGAEAFF
-,TRBJ1-2,TRBV11-3,TGTGCCAGCAGCGTCGGACCAGAGTGGGGGGTTGTCTATGGCTACACCTTC,CASSVGPEWGVVYGYTF
TRBD1,TRBJ2-7,TRBV5-1,TGCGCCAGCAGCTTGGGGGGACAGGCTTTTGGGTACGAGCAGTACTTC,CASSLGGQAFGYEQYF
-,TRBJ2-7,TRBV19,TGTGCCAGTAGGCCCACAGGGCCATACGAGCAGTACTTC,CASRPTGPYEQYF
TRBD1,TRBJ2-7,TRBV10-3,TGTGCCATCAGTGAGTCCGGACAGGGAGTCTACGAGCAGTACTTC,CAISESGQGVYEQYF
TRBD1,TRBJ2-1,TRBV18,TGTGCCAGCTCATCAACACAGGGGTGGCGGGAGCAGTTCTTC,CASSSTQGWREQFF
-,TRBJ2-1,TRBV30,TGTGCCTGGAGTGTACGACTTTGGAATGAGCAGTTCTTC,CAWSVRLWNEQFF